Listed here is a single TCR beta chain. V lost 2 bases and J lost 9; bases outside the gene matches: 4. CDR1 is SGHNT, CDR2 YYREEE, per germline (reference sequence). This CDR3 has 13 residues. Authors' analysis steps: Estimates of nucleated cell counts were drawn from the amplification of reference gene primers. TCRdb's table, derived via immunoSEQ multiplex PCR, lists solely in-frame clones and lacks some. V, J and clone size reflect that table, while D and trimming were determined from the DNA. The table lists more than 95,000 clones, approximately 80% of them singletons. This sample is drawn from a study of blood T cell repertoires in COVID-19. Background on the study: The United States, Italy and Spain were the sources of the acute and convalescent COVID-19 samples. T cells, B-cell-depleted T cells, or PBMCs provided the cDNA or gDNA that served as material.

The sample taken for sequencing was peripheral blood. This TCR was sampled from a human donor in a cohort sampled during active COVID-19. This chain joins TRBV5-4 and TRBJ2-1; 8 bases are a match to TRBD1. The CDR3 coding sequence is TGTGCCAGCAGCTTCCCGGGGACAGGTGAGCAGTTCTTC. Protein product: CASSFPGTGEQFF.